The 18 T cell receptor beta chains below all came from one sample that was sequenced in a study of regulatory T cells in long-lasting Graves disease. Time point denoted: newly diagnosed GD, antithyroid drugs for less than 3 months. RNA isolated from PBMCs was used to make the TCR library. In building TCR beta libraries, iRepertoire HTBI primers were used together with Arm-PCR of CDR3 regions. TCRdb re-called the multiplex PCR reads with MiXCR, one entry per CDR3 protein. The table includes about half a million distinct CDR3 sequences, more than 10% detected once. The sample was also reused in another study, on T cells in Graves' hyperthyroidism and ophthalmopathy.

The sample here was peripheral blood mononuclear cells (PBMCs), taken at new diagnosis, from a patient treated with antithyroid drugs. The source of these receptors is a woman in her 30s with Graves disease.

CDR3 sequence (DNA): TGCAGTGCTTACACGGGACAGACCTATGGCTACACCTTC. It yields the protein CSAYTGQTYGYTF. The chain is built from TRBV20-1 and TRBJ1-2; 7 nucleotides align to TRBD1. Unmatched junction bases numbered 7, after V lost 5 bases and J lost 4 bases. This CDR3 is built from 13 residues. From germline, CDR1 is DFQATT and CDR2 SNEGSKA (reference sequence).

V and J are TRBV29-1 and TRBJ2-1, with TRBD2 identical over 7 bases. The germline V gene encodes CDR1 SQVTM and CDR2 ANQGSEA. The CDR3 spans 13 residues. CDR3 sequence (DNA): TGCAGTGGTCGGGACTATAGTTACAATGAGCAGTTCTTC. Amino acids: CSGRDYSYNEQFF.

This clonotype has a count of ten or more. CDR3 protein: CASSQGSATLATQYF. The CDR3 coding sequence is TGTGCCAGCAGTCAGGGGTCTGCGACGTTAGCGACCCAGTACTTC. The genes are TRBV6-2 or TRBV6-3 and TRBJ2-5; TRBD1 might be the D (6 bases). The germline V gene has CDR1 MNHEY and CDR2 SVGEGT. Trimming left V 5 bases short and J 7 bases short, with 20 bases between. This CDR3 is 15 amino acids long.

This clonotype was counted many times. This chain joins TRBV27 and TRBJ1-2; 8 bases are shared with TRBD1. CDR1 is MNHEY and CDR2 is SMNVEV in the germline V gene (reference sequence). There are 13 residues in the CDR3. The V gene end was trimmed by 4 bases and the J gene end by 6 bases; junction bases not matched to a gene: 4. CDR3 sequence (DNA): TGTGCCAGCAGTTACCAGACAGGGGATGGCTACACCTTC. It is translated as CASSYQTGDGYTF.

A remark on this clonotype: A far larger clone is just one base off, so this is likely a read error. The chain links TRBV11-1 to TRBJ2-3; 15 positions agree with TRBD2. CDR3 size: 15 residues. Looked up from germline, CDR1 is SGHAT and CDR2 is FQDESV (reference sequence). The CDR3 region is CAGSWGLAGGDTQYF. The CDR3 DNA follows: TGTGCCGGCAGCTGGGGACTAGCGGGAGGAGATACGCAGTATTTT.

This clonotype has a count of ten or more. The chain employs TRBV28 and TRBJ1-6; D may be TRBD1 (6 bases). Germline V CDR1 and CDR2: MDHEN, SYDVKM. V was cut by 8 bases and J by 0 bases, with 20 bases left in between. This CDR3 spans 18 amino acids. Here the CDR3 DNA reads TGTGCCAGCGGATTGGATGAGGGGGGGAGCTCCTATAATTCACCCCTCCACTTT. Protein product: CASGLDEGGSSYNSPLHF.

This clonotype was detected ten times or more. The rearrangement joins TRBV10-3 to TRBJ2-7; TRBD2 aligns across 7 bases. Losses at the gene ends were 3 bases for V and 1 base for J; bases not matched to a gene: 9. CDR3 length: 16 residues. From germline, CDR1 is ENHRY and CDR2 SYGVKD. Here the CDR3 reads CAISDASGPSSYEQYF. The CDR3 DNA reads TGTGCCATCAGTGATGCTAGCGGTCCCTCGTCCTACGAGCAGTACTTC.

The rearrangement uses TRBV15 and TRBJ1-1, with D unresolved. The CDR3 sequence is 14 residues long. Germline CDR1 is LNHNV and CDR2 is YYDKDF (reference sequence). V was cut by 6 bases and J by 1 base, with 12 bases left in between. CDR3 sequence reads: CATRDPGGNTEAFF. CDR3 coding DNA: TGTGCCACCAGGGACCCCGGCGGGAACACTGAAGCTTTCTTT.

The table lists this clonotype with a few counts. The chain carries TRBV28 and TRBJ2-1; unclear D gene. The CDR3 is made up of 10 amino acids. The ends were cut back, 6 bases at V and 10 bases at J, with 7 bases in the middle. Germline CDR1 MDHEN, CDR2 SYDVKM. CDR3 coding DNA: TGTGCCAGCAGGGGCCACGAGCAGTTCTTC. Translated, it gives CASRGHEQFF.

This clonotype was detected many times. Here the CDR3 DNA reads TGTGCCTGGACGCAGGGCGAGACCCAGTACTTC. It codes for CAWTQGETQYF. The chain is built from TRBV30 and TRBJ2-5, with D possibly being TRBD1 (5 bases). Germline V gives CDR1 GTSNPN, CDR2 SVGIG (reference sequence). V was shortened by 4 bases and J by 5 bases, with 8 bases between the two germline ends. The CDR3 spans 11 residues.

This clonotype was found many times. V and J are TRBV9 and TRBJ1-5; tentatively, D is TRBD1 (5 bases). Germline V gives CDR1 SGDLS, CDR2 YYNGEE. The CDR3 totals 14 residues. Trimming took 0 bases from V and 7 from J, leaving 11 bases between them. The CDR3 region is CASSVGGVGQPQHF. For the CDR3, the DNA is TGTGCCAGCAGCGTAGGGGGGGTAGGACAGCCCCAGCATTTT.

In this sample, this clonotype turned up many times. The chain couples TRBV12-3 or TRBV12-4 to TRBJ2-3; a weak D match, TRBD2 (6 bases). Trimming took 7 bases from V and 2 from J, leaving 13 bases between them. The CDR3 is made up of 14 amino acids. The CDR3 protein is CASIEDYITDTQYF. The CDR3 DNA reads as TGTGCCAGCATCGAGGACTACATCACAGATACGCAGTATTTT.

This clonotype appeared many times. The CDR3 is CASSRGWASGNTEAFF. The CDR3 region has the DNA TGTGCCAGCAGCCGAGGGTGGGCCAGCGGGAACACTGAAGCTTTCTTT. The V call is TRBV7-9, the J call TRBJ1-1; D is uncertain. The V end was cut by 5 bases, the J end by 1 base, with 17 bases between. CDR3 length equals 16 residues. The germline V gene encodes CDR1 SEHNR and CDR2 FQNEAQ (reference sequence).

This clonotype was seen ten or more times. V and J are TRBV27 and TRBJ1-1; D not resolved. Germline CDR1 and CDR2: MNHEY and SMNVEV (reference sequence). V lost 7 bases and J 4 bases, leaving 16 bases between the germline ends. The CDR3 loop spans 14 amino acids. The chain's CDR3 is CASTGSGRGTEAFF. CDR3 sequence (DNA): TGTGCCAGCACCGGTTCCGGGAGAGGCACTGAAGCTTTCTTT.

This clonotype was recorded many times. The chain links TRBV6-5 to TRBJ2-7; the D call may be TRBD1 or TRBD2 (5 bases each). CDR1 is MNHEY and CDR2 is SVGAGI in the germline V gene. Trimming removed 0 bases at V and 2 bases at J, with 11 bases between. CDR3 length: 15 amino acids. The CDR3 coding sequence is TGTGCCAGCAGTTACTCGAATGAGGGGCCCTACGAGCAGTACTTC. Its translation is CASSYSNEGPYEQYF.

This clonotype was seen at least ten times. This sequence joins TRBV6-5 and TRBJ2-3; weak D call: TRBD2 (5 bases). The CDR3 is made up of 17 amino acids. V was pared by 0 bases and J by 0 bases, with 13 bases between. Germline V CDR1 and CDR2: MNHEY, SVGAGI. CDR3: CASSYSGRRGSTDTQYF. The CDR3 DNA sequence: TGTGCCAGCAGTTACTCTGGCCGACGCGGGAGCACAGATACGCAGTATTTT.

This clonotype was counted at least ten times. This chain links TRBV10-3 with TRBJ2-7; D is undetermined. This CDR3 is built from 11 residues. CDR1 and CDR2 (germline): ENHRY, SYGVKD. The V end lost 3 bases, the J end lost 6 bases, and 6 bases lay between the germline ends. CDR3 protein: CAISDRSEQYF. The CDR3 DNA sequence: TGTGCCATCAGTGACAGGTCCGAGCAGTACTTC.

This clonotype was counted once. The chain carries TRBV30 and TRBJ2-1; 8 bases line up with TRBD2. CDR1 GTSNPN and CDR2 SVGIG come from the germline V gene (reference sequence). V shed 5 bases, J shed 4 bases, and the junction held 10 bases outside the gene matches. The CDR3 consists of 15 residues. In nucleotides, the CDR3 is TGTGCCTGGGAGACGGGGGTAGCGGGGTACAATGAGCAGTTCTTC. This gives the protein CAWETGVAGYNEQFF.